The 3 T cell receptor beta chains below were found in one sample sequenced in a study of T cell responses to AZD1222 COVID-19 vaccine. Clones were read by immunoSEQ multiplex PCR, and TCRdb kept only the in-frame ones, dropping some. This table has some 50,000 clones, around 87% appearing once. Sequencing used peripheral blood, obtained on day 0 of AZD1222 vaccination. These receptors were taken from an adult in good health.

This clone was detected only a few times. Here the CDR3 reads CASSLGPDQPQHF. As DNA, the CDR3 is TGTGCCAGCAGCCTAGGCCCCGATCAGCCCCAGCATTTT. V usage is TRBV7-3 and J usage is TRBJ1-5; D is undetermined. The CDR3 covers 13 residues. Germline lookup yields CDR1 SGHTA and CDR2 FQGTGA. Trimming removed 5 bases at V and 5 bases at J, with 10 bases between.

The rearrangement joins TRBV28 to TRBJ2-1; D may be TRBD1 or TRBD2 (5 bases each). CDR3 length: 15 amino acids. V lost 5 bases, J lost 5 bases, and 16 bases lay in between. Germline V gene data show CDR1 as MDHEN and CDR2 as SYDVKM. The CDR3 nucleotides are TGTGCCAGCAGTACACGGCAGGGAGAACACAATGAGCAGTTCTTC. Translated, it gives CASSTRQGEHNEQFF.

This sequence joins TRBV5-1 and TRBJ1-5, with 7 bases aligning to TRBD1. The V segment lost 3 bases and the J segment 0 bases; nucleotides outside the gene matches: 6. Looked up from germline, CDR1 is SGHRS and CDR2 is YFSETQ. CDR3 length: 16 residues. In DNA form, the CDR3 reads TGCGCCAGCAGCTCGCGGGACAGAGATAGCAATCAGCCCCAGCATTTT. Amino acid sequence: CASSSRDRDSNQPQHF. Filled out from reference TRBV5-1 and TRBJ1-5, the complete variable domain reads KAGVTQTPRYLIKTRGQQVTLSCSPISGHRSVSWYQQTPGQGLQFLFEYFSETQRNKGNFPGRFSGRQFSNSRSEMNVSTLELGDSALYLCASSSRDRDSNQPQHFGDGTRLSIL.